This is a list of T cell receptor beta chains from one sample in a study of beta chain features in type 1 diabetes. Clones were sequenced by immunoSEQ multiplex PCR, and TCRdb holds only the in-frame ones, with some missing. The data show 300,000 to 450,000 clones, about 20% seen once. The sequenced sample consisted of naive CD4+ T cells from blood. Receptor source: a woman aged 18-29 years in good health. The CDR3 runs from the conserved cysteine through the conserved F or W. D genes are given only for firm matches. A clone size is listed for some rows: how often the clone was seen (once, few, many), or a class if it is expanded.

TRBV6-1	NA	NA	TRBJ2-6	TGTGCCAGCCTCTACGGGGCCAACGTCCTGACTTTC	CASLYGANVLTF
TRBV14	NA	NA	TRBJ2-7	TGTGCCAGCAGCCCCCAAATAAGCGGGGAGCAGTACTTC	CASSPQISGEQYF
TRBV7-2	few	TRBD1	TRBJ2-6	TGTGCCAGCAGCTTAGCAGGGGGCGTCTCTGGGGCCAACGTCCTGACTTTC	CASSLAGGVSGANVLTF
TRBV2	NA	NA	TRBJ1-1	TGTGCCACCCTTCCGGCAGTCCAGGAGAGGGACACTGAAGCTTTCTTT	CATLPAVQERDTEAFF
TRBV5-1	few	TRBD2	TRBJ2-1	TGCGCCACCTCCGGGACTACGGGATCTAATGAGCAGTTCTTC	CATSGTTGSNEQFF
TRBV19	few	TRBD2	TRBJ2-5	TGTGCCCCTCAAAGGGGAGCGGGGGGATATTACCAAGAGACCCAGTACTTC	CAPQRGAGGYYQETQYF
TRBV7-2	few	TRBD2	TRBJ2-1	TGTGCCAGCAGCTCCCGACTAGCGTCCTCCAATGAGCAGTTCTTC	CASSSRLASSNEQFF
TRBV7-9	few	NA	TRBJ2-1	TGTGCCAGCAGCCAAGGGGCATGGATAAGTGAGCAGTTCTTC	CASSQGAWISEQFF
TRBV2	NA	NA	TRBJ1-5	TGTGCCAGCAGAGAGAGCAATCAGCCCCAGCATTTT	CASRESNQPQHF
TRBV7-2	NA	TRBD2	TRBJ2-3	TGTGCCAGCAGCTTAGTAGCGGGACCCCGCACAGATACGCAGTATTTT	CASSLVAGPRTDTQYF
TRBV9	NA	TRBD2	TRBJ2-2	TGTGCCAGCAGCGTTCGGGGGGAAAACACCGGGGAGCTGTTTTTT	CASSVRGENTGELFF
TRBV6-5	NA	TRBD2	TRBJ2-7	TGTGCCAGCAGTTCTCCGGCGGGAGGGGCCTACGAGCAGTACTTC	CASSSPAGGAYEQYF
TRBV4-3	NA	NA	TRBJ1-5	TGCGCCAGCAGCCAAGTCCCGACAGCCGGTGGGCCCCAGCATTTT	CASSQVPTAGGPQHF
TRBV7-2	NA	NA	TRBJ1-4	TGTGCCAGCAGCTTAGTCAGGGAAGATGAAAAACTGTTTTTT	CASSLVREDEKLFF
TRBV18	NA	NA	TRBJ2-7	TGTGCCAGCTCCCGGTCACAGCGGGTTACCCCCTACGAGCAGTACTTC	CASSRSQRVTPYEQYF
TRBV5-1	NA	NA	TRBJ2-5	TGCGCCAGCAGCTCCTCCCCTCTCGAGACCCAGTACTTC	CASSSSPLETQYF
TRBV28	few	TRBD1	TRBJ1-2	TGTGCCAGCAGCCCGGGACAGGACTATGGCTACACCTTC	CASSPGQDYGYTF
TRBV29-1	few	TRBD2	TRBJ2-1	TGCAGCGTCGCGACCCCGGGGGGGGGAGGCATTGAGCAGTTCTTC	CSVATPGGGGIEQFF
TRBV30	few	NA	TRBJ1-2	TGTGCCTGGAGGGGGCAGGGACTTAACTATGGCTACACCTTC	CAWRGQGLNYGYTF
TRBV7-2	few	TRBD2	TRBJ2-5	TGTGCCAGCAGCCCCGGGGGGAGCCGGGAGACCCAGTACTTC	CASSPGGSRETQYF
TRBV4-3	NA	NA	TRBJ2-1	TGCGCCAGCAGCCAAAGGGGGAGCCGCCCGTTCTTC	CASSQRGSRPFF
TRBV4-1	NA	TRBD1	TRBJ1-2	TGCGCCAGCAGCCAGCCGGGACAGGGGAATGGCTACACCTTC	CASSQPGQGNGYTF
TRBV4-3	few	TRBD1	TRBJ2-1	TGCGCCAGCAGCCAAGATGTAGGACAGGGATTCAATGAGCAGTTCTTC	CASSQDVGQGFNEQFF
TRBV23-1	NA	NA	TRBJ1-4	TGCGCCAGCAGTCAGGCAGGGATAGCAACTAATGAAAAACTGTTTTTT	CASSQAGIATNEKLFF
TRBV5-1	NA	NA	TRBJ2-7	TGCGCCAGCAGCTTGGACAGGGAGCAGTACTTC	CASSLDREQYF
TRBV5-1	NA	TRBD1	TRBJ2-7	TGCGCCAGCAGCTTGGGGCCGGGACAGGGAGGCGAGCAGTACTTC	CASSLGPGQGGEQYF
TRBV7-8	NA	NA	TRBJ1-5	TGTGCCAGCAGCTTGAGAGGACAGACTAGCAATCAGCCCCAGCATTTT	CASSLRGQTSNQPQHF
TRBV5-1	NA	NA	TRBJ2-5	TGCGCCAGCTCGAATAGGGGCGAGAGGCAAGAGACCCAGTACTTC	CASSNRGERQETQYF
TRBV2	few	NA	TRBJ2-6	TGTGCCAGCAGTCCAGGTTTAGGTGGGGCCAACGTCCTGACTTTC	CASSPGLGGANVLTF
TRBV10-3	NA	NA	TRBJ1-5	TGTGCCATCAGTGGCGATCTTCGACCCCAGCATTTT	CAISGDLRPQHF
TRBV25-1	NA	NA	TRBJ1-2	TGTGCCAGCAGTGAGAGGCGGGGTGACGGCTACACCTTC	CASSERRGDGYTF
TRBV14	few	NA	TRBJ1-1	TGTGCCAGCAGCCAAGATTGGGAGACCGAAGCTTTCTTT	CASSQDWETEAFF
TRBV18	few	NA	TRBJ1-1	TGTGCCAGCTCACCACCTAGCCTGAACACTGAAGCTTTCTTT	CASSPPSLNTEAFF
TRBV23-1	many	TRBD1	TRBJ1-6	TGCGCCAGCAGTCACCGTGGCAGGGACAGGGGAACGCCACCCCTCCACTTT	CASSHRGRDRGTPPLHF
TRBV9	few	NA	TRBJ2-2	TGTGCCTCCCGGAGCTTCACGAACACCGGGGAGCTGTTTTTT	CASRSFTNTGELFF
TRBV10-3	NA	TRBD1	TRBJ2-7	TGTGCCATCAGTGAACAGGGGGCAACCTACGAGCAGTACTTC	CAISEQGATYEQYF
TRBV6-5	NA	TRBD1	TRBJ2-5	TGTGCCAGCAGTTACTCGCAGGGGGCGGAGGAGACCCAGTACTTC	CASSYSQGAEETQYF
TRBV6-1	NA	NA	TRBJ1-5	TGTGCCAGCAGTGAAGGGACATTCTTCCAAGGACAGCCCCAGCATTTT	CASSEGTFFQGQPQHF
TRBV5-1	few	NA	TRBJ2-5	TGCGCCAGCAGCTTGACCGGACAGATTCAAGAGACCCAGTACTTC	CASSLTGQIQETQYF
TRBV5-4	few	TRBD1	TRBJ1-1	TGTGCCAGCAGCTTCAACAGGGGGCTCAGGGAGACTGAAGCTTTCTTT	CASSFNRGLRETEAFF
TRBV5-4	once	NA	TRBJ1-1	TGTGCCAGCAGCTTAGAGCCAGGGGCGGGCACTGAAGCTTTCTTT	CASSLEPGAGTEAFF
TRBV7-3	NA	NA	TRBJ2-1	TGTGCCAGCAGCTCTTCTAAACTGGAGGAGCAGTTCTTC	CASSSSKLEEQFF
TRBV6-6	few	NA	TRBJ1-1	TGTGCCAGCAGTTACCGGGAGGTTAACACTGAAGCTTTCTTT	CASSYREVNTEAFF
TRBV30	NA	TRBD1	TRBJ2-7	TGTGCCTGGAGTGTTGGGACAGGGGGCGACGAGCAGTACTTC	CAWSVGTGGDEQYF
TRBV25-1	few	TRBD1	TRBJ2-7	TGTGCCAGCAGTGGTTGGACAGGCCCCTACGAGCAGTACTTC	CASSGWTGPYEQYF
TRBV30	few	NA	TRBJ1-5	TGTGCCTGGAGTCGAGCCCAAAATCAGCCCCAGCATTTT	CAWSRAQNQPQHF
TRBV19	NA	NA	TRBJ2-5	TGTGCCAGCTCCGGGACACCTCAAGAGACCCAGTACTTC	CASSGTPQETQYF
TRBV4-1	few	NA	TRBJ1-1	TGCGCCAGCAGCCAAGATCAGGACTCAGAATTGAACACTGAAGCTTTCTTT	CASSQDQDSELNTEAFF
TRBV9	few	NA	TRBJ2-4	TGTGCCAGCAGCGTAGAAGTGGGAGGAAACATTCAGTACTTC	CASSVEVGGNIQYF
TRBV25-1	NA	NA	TRBJ2-3	TGTGCCAGCAGTGAATCCTTCAGAGATACGCAGTATTTT	CASSESFRDTQYF
TRBV5-1	NA	NA	TRBJ2-7	TGCGCCAGCAGCTTGGCTACAGGGAACCTCTACGAGCAGTACTTC	CASSLATGNLYEQYF
TRBV6-5	few	NA	TRBJ2-7	TGTGCCAGCAGTTACTCCCAGGGCGCCTACGAGCAGTACTTC	CASSYSQGAYEQYF